The clone carrying this TCR beta chain has at least ten counts. Sequencing libraries for TCR beta were prepared with iRepertoire HTBI primers and Arm-PCR of CDR3 regions. TCRdb redid the calling of the multiplex PCR reads with MiXCR, one entry per CDR3 protein. The sample lists 540,000 or so distinct CDR3 sequences, less than 15% occurring once. The sample originates from a study of regulatory T cells in long-lasting Graves disease. Trimming removed 3 bases at V and 4 bases at J, with 7 bases between. The length of the CDR3 is 14 residues. Germline V gives CDR1 MNHNS, CDR2 SASEGT. Specified time point: newly diagnosed GD, antithyroid drugs for less than 3 months. With RNA extracted from PBMCs as input, the TCR library was made. These data were likewise used in another study, on T cells in Graves' hyperthyroidism and ophthalmopathy. That report adds: A set of HTBI primers served as the primers for a first-round RT-PCR of the TCR CDR3.

The rearrangement links TRBV6-1 to TRBJ2-6, with no clear D. The clonotype originates from a young man with Graves disease. This material consisted of peripheral blood mononuclear cells (PBMCs), taken at new diagnosis, from a patient treated with antithyroid drugs. The CDR3 DNA follows: TGTGCCAGCAGTGACTCCCCCGGGGCCAACGTCCTGACTTTC. Translation: CASSDSPGANVLTF.